The subject of this entry is one T cell receptor beta chain. Its target is unknown. The data derive from a study of cytomegalovirus exposure and HLA in healthy donors. Broader study findings: Reportedly, fewer N-insertions than the approximately 700-donor mean appeared in an Asian-associated ancestry cluster in a later analysis. Among TCR beta chains, those listed as cytomegalovirus-associated numbered over 150.

The V and J ends lost 4 bases and 3 bases, in that order; junction bases with no gene match: 3. The CDR3 length is 15 residues. Germline lookup yields CDR1 ENHRY and CDR2 SYGVKD. Researchers ran the PCR with 60 Vbeta and 13 Jbeta primers. Produced via immunoSEQ multiplex PCR; TCRdb's table is partial and in-frame only. The profile covers 150,000 to 170,000 clones, with under 80% appearing a single time and under 2.5% taken by the ten largest. The rearrangement links TRBV10-3 to TRBJ2-1; 10 bases are shared with TRBD2. The TCR sequence derives from a man aged 30 to 39 in good health and CMV-seronegative. Sequenced sample: PBMCs. The CDR3 region is CAISAGLADYNEQFF. CDR3 in DNA: TGTGCCATCAGTGCCGGACTAGCGGACTACAATGAGCAGTTCTTC.